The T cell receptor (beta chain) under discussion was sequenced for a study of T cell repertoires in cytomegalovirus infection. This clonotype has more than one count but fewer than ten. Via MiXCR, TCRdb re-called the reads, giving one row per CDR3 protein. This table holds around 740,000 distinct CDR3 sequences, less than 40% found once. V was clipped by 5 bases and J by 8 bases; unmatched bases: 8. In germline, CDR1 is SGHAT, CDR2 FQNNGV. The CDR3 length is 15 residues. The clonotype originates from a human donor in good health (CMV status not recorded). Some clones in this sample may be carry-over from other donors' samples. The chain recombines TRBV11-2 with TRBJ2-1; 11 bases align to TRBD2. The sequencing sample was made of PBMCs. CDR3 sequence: CASSPRLAGSYEQFF. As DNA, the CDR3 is TGTGCCAGCAGCCCGAGACTAGCGGGATCATATGAGCAGTTCTTC.